This TCR beta chain was found in a study of OX40 agonist ivuxolimab in advanced cancers. With respect to this clone: Its antigen is not identified.

The assay was immunoSEQ multiplex PCR, and TCRdb's table has in-frame clones only and misses some. The table shows 65,000 to 85,000 clones, with approximately 81% occurring only once. Study findings and constraints: Some patients who did not respond also had low normalized T-cell clonal expansion. Which antigen the expanded peripheral T cells recognized is unknown.

The receptor was isolated from an adult with an advanced solid tumor such as melanoma, head and neck, liver or kidney cancer. Sequencing used CD4+ or CD8+ T cells sorted from blood, obtained in a trial of the OX40 agonist ivuxolimab.

The CDR3 loop is CASSRPGINEKLFF. The CDR3 DNA reads TGTGCCAGCAGCAGGCCGGGGATTAATGAAAAACTGTTTTTT. The chain combines TRBV6-5 with TRBJ1-4; no clear D gene. This CDR3 has 14 amino acids. Germline V gives CDR1 MNHEY, CDR2 SVGAGI. The V end lost 6 bases, the J end lost 4 bases, and 12 bases lay between the germline ends.